A few counts support the clone carrying this TCR beta chain. Its antigen remains unidentified. Sequencing used immunoSEQ multiplex PCR; TCRdb keeps in-frame clones, though not all of them. The sample has approximately 110,000 clones, 87% seen once. The data are from a study of T cell responses to AZD1222 COVID-19 vaccine. CDR1 and CDR2 from the germline V gene are SGHRS and YFSETQ. The junction had 7 bases not matched to a gene; V was cut back by 4 bases and J by 0 bases. The CDR3 covers 16 residues. Study findings and constraints: There were mostly white British donors and more females than males, and clonal diversity was possibly underestimated.

The sequence was collected from an adult in good health. The specimen was peripheral blood, collected on day 0 of AZD1222 vaccination. The chain carries TRBV5-1 and TRBJ1-1; TRBD1 aligns across 9 bases. The CDR3: CASSPRDREMNTEAFF. The CDR3 DNA follows: TGCGCCAGCAGCCCCAGGGACAGGGAAATGAACACTGAAGCTTTCTTT. Full variable domain (missing parts from reference TRBV5-1 and TRBJ1-1): KAGVTQTPRYLIKTRGQQVTLSCSPISGHRSVSWYQQTPGQGLQFLFEYFSETQRNKGNFPGRFSGRQFSNSRSEMNVSTLELGDSALYLCASSPRDREMNTEAFFGQGTRLTVV.